The 32 T cell receptor beta chains presented below share a single source sample, sequenced in a study of shared clonotypes between healthy human individuals. Sequencing used immunoSEQ multiplex PCR; TCRdb keeps in-frame clones, though not all of them. Of a few million clones listed, around 90% are singletons. Input material: naive CD4+ T cells sorted from blood. Subset defined: CD45RA+ positively selected. These receptors came from a man younger than 35 in good health.

The chain carries TRBV5-1 and TRBJ1-4, with no clear D. The germline V and J ends were trimmed by 2 bases and 5 bases, with 10 bases remaining between them. The CDR3 contains 14 residues. Per germline, CDR1 SGHRS and CDR2 YFSETQ. Written as DNA, the CDR3 is TGCGCCAGCAGCTTAGGACGCCCAAATGAAAAACTGTTTTTT. Translation: CASSLGRPNEKLFF.

The chain combines TRBV6-1 with TRBJ1-1; 9 positions agree with TRBD1. The V gene's germline CDR1 is MNHNS and CDR2 SASEGT. Trimming cost V 5 bases and J 0 bases; bases outside gene matches: 4. CDR3 length equals 15 residues. CDR3 nucleotides: TGTGCCAGCAGTCAACAGGGGGCCCTGAACACTGAAGCTTTCTTT. Its protein is CASSQQGALNTEAFF.

The chain has TRBV30 and TRBJ1-2, with TRBD1 matching over 7 bases. CDR3 length equals 13 residues. Germline V gene data show CDR1 as GTSNPN and CDR2 as SVGIG (reference sequence). V lost 3 bases and J lost 3; bases outside the gene matches: 4. The CDR3 region is CAWRQDRDYGYTF. The CDR3 nucleotides read TGTGCCTGGAGACAAGACAGGGACTATGGCTACACCTTC.

The V gene is TRBV10-3, the J gene TRBJ1-5; no clear D. This CDR3 is built from 16 residues. The V and J ends lost 0 bases and 5 bases respectively, with 14 bases between them. Germline loops: CDR1 ENHRY, CDR2 SYGVKD. The CDR3 sequence: CAISESSPRFHQPQHF. The CDR3 DNA is TGTGCCATCAGTGAGTCGAGTCCCAGGTTCCATCAGCCCCAGCATTTT.

The V call is TRBV6-1, the J call TRBJ2-7; D ambiguous. The CDR3 loop spans 12 amino acids. Trimming pared 3 bases from V and 3 bases from J, leaving 6 bases between. Germline values: CDR1 MNHNS, CDR2 SASEGT. The CDR3 sequence: CASSDTRYEQYF. Written as DNA, the CDR3 is TGTGCCAGCAGTGACACCCGCTACGAGCAGTACTTC.

The chain links TRBV6-5 to TRBJ1-2, with 8 bases that match TRBD1. Per the germline V gene, CDR1 is MNHEY and CDR2 is SVGAGI. Trimming removed 7 bases from V and 4 bases from J; junction bases left unmatched: 8. The CDR3 covers 14 residues. CDR3 loop: CASIFGQGAYGYTF. The CDR3 bases are TGTGCCAGCATCTTCGGGCAGGGGGCCTATGGCTACACCTTC.

The rearrangement links TRBV16 to TRBJ1-1; 10 nucleotides line up with TRBD1. The CDR3 runs to 14 residues. Germline CDR1 reads KGHSY; CDR2 reads FQNENV. V lost 0 bases to trimming and J lost 12 bases; unmatched junction nucleotides: 7. CDR3 DNA: TGTGCCAGCAGCCAATCGTCGGACAGGGGGTCAACTTTCTTT. It specifies CASSQSSDRGSTFF.

CDR3 amino acids: CASSEMDLAGEQFF. In nucleotides, the CDR3 is TGCGCCAGCAGCGAAATGGACCTGGCGGGTGAGCAGTTCTTC. The rearrangement joins TRBV5-1 to TRBJ2-1, with a tentative D call TRBD2 (5 bases). The germline V and J ends were trimmed by 4 bases and 9 bases, with 17 bases remaining between them. The CDR3 totals 14 residues. Germline CDR1 SGHRS, CDR2 YFSETQ.

Comments on this clone: Other DNA sequences from this sample encode an identical CDR3 as well. J is TRBJ2-3 and V is TRBV9; 7 positions match TRBD2. Germline CDR1 and CDR2: SGDLS and YYNGEE. The J segment lost 0 bases and the V segment lost 2 bases, leaving 6 bases of the junction unmatched. There are 16 residues in the CDR3. The CDR3 region has the DNA TGTGCCAGCAGCGTGGGAGGGTCCCTTAGCACAGATACGCAGTATTTT. Protein: CASSVGGSLSTDTQYF. The full variable domain, in which reference TRBV9 and TRBJ2-3 provide the parts outside the CDR3, is DSGVTQTPKHLITATGQRVTLRCSPRSGDLSVYWYQQSLDQGLQFLIQYYNGEERAKGNILERFSAQQFPDLHSELNLSSLELGDSALYFCASSVGGSLSTDTQYFGPGTRLTVL.

J is TRBJ1-2 and V is TRBV6-1; D is possibly TRBD1 (6 bases). Trimming left V 5 bases short and J 2 bases short, with 15 bases between. This CDR3 has 15 residues. Germline V lookup: CDR1 MNHNS, CDR2 SASEGT. CDR3 sequence reads: CASSFQTGPNYGYTF. The CDR3 nucleotides read TGTGCCAGCAGTTTCCAGACAGGACCAAACTATGGCTACACCTTC.

The chain combines TRBV7-5 with TRBJ1-2. TRBV7-5 is given as a pseudogene. CDR3 length: 15 residues. CDR3 nucleotide sequence: TGTGCCAGAGGCCCTTCGGCGGGGGTTGACTATGGCTACACCTTC. It is translated as CARGPSAGVDYGYTF.

J is TRBJ1-1 and V is TRBV28; 9 bases map to TRBD1. J lost 4 bases, V lost 5 bases, and 8 bases had no gene match. Germline V gives CDR1 MDHEN, CDR2 SYDVKM. The CDR3 sequence is 15 residues long. CDR3: CASSLRQGGATEAFF. The DNA of the CDR3 is TGTGCCAGCAGTCTTAGACAGGGGGGCGCCACTGAAGCTTTCTTT.

Concerning this clone: The sample holds other DNA sequences that translate to the same CDR3. The V call is TRBV5-1, the J call TRBJ2-7; D is possibly TRBD2 (6 bases). The CDR3 runs to 14 residues. Germline loops: CDR1 SGHRS, CDR2 YFSETQ. Trimming left V 2 bases short and J 4 bases short, with 13 bases between. The CDR3: CASSFEGGGYEQYF. CDR3 DNA sequence: TGCGCCAGCAGCTTTGAAGGAGGAGGGTACGAGCAGTACTTC.

DNA for the CDR3: TGCGCCAGCACCGGGACAGGGGGTTTGGAGACCCAGTACTTC. This sequence encodes CASTGTGGLETQYF. The J gene is TRBJ2-5, the V gene TRBV5-1, with 11 bases identical to TRBD1. The length of the CDR3 is 14 residues. V trimming: 6 bases; J trimming: 5 bases; junction bases outside the gene matches: 6. The V gene's germline CDR1 is SGHRS and CDR2 YFSETQ.

This clone was observed a single time. This chain connects TRBV6-5 to TRBJ1-3; D is unresolved. This CDR3 contains 14 residues. In germline, CDR1 is MNHEY, CDR2 SVGAGI. V shed 0 bases and J shed 3 bases, with 6 bases lying between them. The CDR3 loop reads CASSYSSRGNTIYF. The CDR3 DNA reads as TGTGCCAGCAGTTACTCCTCCCGTGGAAACACCATATATTTT.

This clone was seen a single time. This chain uses TRBV29-1 with TRBJ2-3; 7 bases map to TRBD2. This CDR3 is built from 16 residues. V was clipped by 0 bases and J by 3 bases; unmatched bases: 9. CDR1 and CDR2 from the germline V gene are SQVTM and ANQGSEA. CDR3 in DNA: TGCAGCGTTGAAGATCTTGGGAGGGGAAGGACAGATACGCAGTATTTT. Translating it yields CSVEDLGRGRTDTQYF.

The chain carries TRBV2 and TRBJ2-7, with D possibly matching TRBD2 (6 bases). The CDR3 is made up of 14 amino acids. Germline-derived CDR1 and CDR2 are SNHLY and FYNNEI. V was pared by 6 bases and J by 9 bases, with 21 bases between. The CDR3 region has the DNA TGTGCCAGCAGGATGGAGGGGCCGCCTAACGGGCAGTACTTC. Its translation: CASRMEGPPNGQYF.

The chain is built from TRBV6-5 and TRBJ2-1; 9 nucleotides agree with TRBD2. This CDR3 region has 15 residues. Germline-derived CDR1 and CDR2 are MNHEY and SVGAGI. The trim removed 4 bases at V and 4 bases at J, leaving 5 bases unmatched. CDR3: CASSSVAGAYNEQFF. The CDR3 DNA reads as TGTGCCAGCAGTTCTGTAGCGGGAGCATACAATGAGCAGTTCTTC.

This rearrangement joins TRBV9 to TRBJ2-1; D remains ambiguous. The CDR3 spans 13 residues. Trimming cost V 4 bases and J 5 bases, with 10 bases left between them. Germline values: CDR1 SGDLS, CDR2 YYNGEE. The CDR3 nucleotides read TGTGCCAGCAGCCCCTTGAGACACAATGAGCAGTTCTTC. Its protein is CASSPLRHNEQFF.

The CDR3 loop is CASRVGLADTQYF. The CDR3 coding sequence is TGCGCCAGCAGGGTCGGTCTTGCAGATACGCAGTATTTT. The rearrangement links TRBV5-1 to TRBJ2-3; D remains ambiguous. The germline V gene encodes CDR1 SGHRS and CDR2 YFSETQ. The germline V and J ends were trimmed by 5 bases and 4 bases, with 11 bases remaining between them. The CDR3 has 13 amino acids.

The chain carries TRBV7-2 and TRBJ1-4; D gene uncertain. The CDR3 contains 13 residues. Trimming shortened V by 1 base and J by 8 bases, and 8 bases separated the two germline ends. The germline V gene has CDR1 SGHTA and CDR2 FQGNSA. In DNA form, the CDR3 reads TGTGCCAGCAGCTTAGGCCTTGGCGAAAAACTGTTTTTT. Amino acid sequence: CASSLGLGEKLFF.

The chain couples TRBV6-5 to TRBJ2-1, with D perhaps assigned TRBD1 or TRBD2 (5 bases each). CDR3 length: 12 amino acids. Germline CDR1 MNHEY, CDR2 SVGAGI. The ends were cut back, 6 bases at V and 14 bases at J, with 17 bases in the middle. CDR3 region: CASSRTRGSEFF. CDR3 bases: TGTGCCAGCAGCAGGACCCGGGGCAGTGAGTTCTTC.

This clone was recorded a few times. The chain recombines TRBV7-8 with TRBJ1-5, with 8 bases aligning to TRBD1. The germline V gene has CDR1 SGHVS and CDR2 FQNEAQ. V was clipped by 6 bases and J by 6 bases; unmatched bases: 4. CDR3 length: 13 amino acids. CDR3 in DNA: TGTGCCAGCAGTTATACAGGGGGTCAGCCCCAGCATTTT. Translating it yields CASSYTGGQPQHF.

The V call is TRBV2, the J call TRBJ2-2; weak D call: TRBD2 (7 bases). Between the trimmed V and J ends, which lost 11 bases and 6 bases, there was a span of 19 bases. Per the germline V gene, CDR1 is SNHLY and CDR2 is FYNNEI. The CDR3 is 14 residues long. The CDR3 region is CALPRGGPAGELFF. The CDR3 DNA reads as TGTGCCCTTCCTAGGGGGGGGCCGGCCGGGGAGCTGTTTTTT.

The rearrangement joins TRBV9 to TRBJ1-1; D is uncertain. CDR1 and CDR2 (germline): SGDLS, YYNGEE. This CDR3 has 14 residues. V lost 4 bases, J lost 0 bases, and 10 bases lay in between. The DNA of the CDR3 is TGTGCCAGCAGCCCCCAGCCGGTGAACACTGAAGCTTTCTTT. It translates to CASSPQPVNTEAFF.

The gene calls are TRBV5-1 and TRBJ2-7, with 7 bases matching TRBD1. CDR3 size: 13 residues. In germline, CDR1 is SGHRS, CDR2 YFSETQ. Unmatched junction bases numbered 6, after V lost 4 bases and J lost 5 bases. The CDR3 coding sequence is TGCGCCAGCAGCATCGGCGACAGGGACGAGCAGTACTTC. This sequence encodes CASSIGDRDEQYF. The full variable domain, its missing parts supplied by reference TRBV5-1 and TRBJ2-7, is KAGVTQTPRYLIKTRGQQVTLSCSPISGHRSVSWYQQTPGQGLQFLFEYFSETQRNKGNFPGRFSGRQFSNSRSEMNVSTLELGDSALYLCASSIGDRDEQYFGPGTRLTVT.

The chain employs TRBV30 and TRBJ1-6; unclear D gene. The CDR3 has 14 residues. Germline CDR1 is GTSNPN and CDR2 is SVGIG (reference sequence). Trimming took 0 bases from V and 6 from J, leaving 9 bases between them. CDR3 loop: CAWSVKSGNSPLHF. The DNA of the CDR3 is TGTGCCTGGAGTGTAAAGAGTGGTAATTCACCCCTCCACTTT.

The chain is built from TRBV11-2 and TRBJ1-1; D gene unclear. This CDR3 spans 13 amino acids. Germline lookup yields CDR1 SGHAT and CDR2 FQNNGV. Trimming pared 1 base from V and 8 bases from J, leaving 11 bases between. The CDR3 region is CASSLALMVEAFF. The CDR3 region has the DNA TGTGCCAGCAGCTTAGCTCTGATGGTAGAAGCTTTCTTT.

This clone was recorded only once. The CDR3 spells CASSKWDGPSEAFF. CDR3 nucleotide sequence: TGTGCCAGTAGTAAGTGGGACGGGCCTTCTGAAGCTTTCTTT. The chain has TRBV19 and TRBJ1-1, with D perhaps matching TRBD1 (5 bases). CDR1 is LNHDA, CDR2 SQIVND, per germline (reference sequence). Trimming removed 4 bases at V and 6 bases at J, with 15 bases between. This CDR3 has 14 amino acids.

The rearrangement links TRBV7-9 to TRBJ1-5, with TRBD1 matching over 7 bases. V lost 5 bases to trimming and J lost 5 bases; unmatched junction nucleotides: 9. Germline loops: CDR1 SEHNR, CDR2 FQNEAQ (reference sequence). The CDR3 runs to 15 residues. The DNA of the CDR3 is TGTGCCAGCAGCGCCGGGACAGCCAACCATCAGCCCCAGCATTTT. Protein: CASSAGTANHQPQHF. The full variable domain, rest sourced from reference TRBV7-9 and TRBJ1-5, is DTGVSQNPRHKITKRGQNVTFRCDPISEHNRLYWYRQTLGQGPEFLTYFQNEAQLEKSRLLSDRFSAERPKGSFSTLEIQRTEQGDSAMYLCASSAGTANHQPQHFGDGTRLSIL.

This chain joins TRBV10-2 and TRBJ2-3; 12 bases are a match to TRBD2. The CDR3 has 14 amino acids. Germline V lookup: CDR1 WSHSY, CDR2 SAAADI. V gave up 7 bases and J gave up 5 bases; unmatched junction bases: 4. CDR3: CASTRLAGEDTQYF. In nucleotides, the CDR3 is TGCGCCAGCACAAGACTAGCGGGAGAAGATACGCAGTATTTT.

The DNA for the CDR3 is TGTGCCAGCAGCTCAACAGGGTCCTATGGCTACACCTTC. Its translation is CASSSTGSYGYTF. The chain is built from TRBV7-9 and TRBJ1-2; D is possibly TRBD1 (6 bases). Trimming left V 4 bases short and J 4 bases short, with 10 bases between. CDR1 SEHNR and CDR2 FQNEAQ come from the germline V gene (reference sequence). The CDR3 has 13 residues. Together with reference TRBV7-9 and TRBJ1-2, the CDR3 gives the full variable domain: DTGVSQNPRHKITKRGQNVTFRCDPISEHNRLYWYRQTLGQGPEFLTYFQNEAQLEKSRLLSDRFSAERPKGSFSTLEIQRTEQGDSAMYLCASSSTGSYGYTFGSGTRLTVV.